A selection of T cell receptor beta chains follows, all from one sample in a study of blood T cell repertoires in COVID-19. Here immunoSEQ multiplex PCR was the method, and the copy in TCRdb shows in-frame clones only, minus some. This sample yields some 400,000 clones, of which 75% to 90% are seen a single time; 0.9% to 1.2% belongs to the top ten. Specimen: PBMCs or T cells enriched from blood (not recorded which). These receptors originate from a man aged 30 to 45 who had recovered from COVID-19. The CDR3 runs from the conserved cysteine through the conserved F or W. The D gene is left open where the match is weak. Expanded clones get a size class; other rows say once, few or many, or leave the size out.

TRBD1	TRBV19	TRBJ2-2	NA	16	TGTGCCAGTAGGGCACAGGGGGCCTTGGACACCGGGGAGCTGTTTTTT	CASRAQGALDTGELFF
NA	TRBV28	TRBJ2-6	NA	14	TGTGCCAGTAATCAGGTCTCTGGGGCCAACGTCCTGACTTTC	CASNQVSGANVLTF
TRBD2	TRBV5-5	TRBJ2-1	NA	15	TGTGCCAGCAGCTTGCCGGGACTAGCAAACGATGAGCAGTTCTTC	CASSLPGLANDEQFF
TRBD2	TRBV2	TRBJ2-2	NA	13	TGTGCCAGCAGTCTAGCGGGTAACGGGGAGCTGTTTTTT	CASSLAGNGELFF
TRBD1	TRBV5-1	TRBJ2-3	NA	14	TGCGCCAGCAGCACAGGACAGGGAGCAGATACGCAGTATTTT	CASSTGQGADTQYF
TRBD1	TRBV7-3	TRBJ2-1	NA	15	TGTGCCAGCAGCTTAGGGGACAGCTTCTACAATGAGCAGTTCTTC	CASSLGDSFYNEQFF
NA	TRBV5-1	TRBJ2-5	NA	14	TGCGCCAGCAGCTTAGGGGGGGCGGCTCGGGCCCAGTACTTC	CASSLGGAARAQYF
NA	TRBV3-1/TRBV3-2	TRBJ2-2	NA	15	TGTGCCAGCAGTCCCTTGGGGGGGCTTGACGGGGAGCTGTTTTTT	CASSPLGGLDGELFF
NA	TRBV7-9	TRBJ1-4	few	16	TGTGCCAGCAGCTTAGCGCTAGGAGGGACTAATGAAAAACTGTTTTTT	CASSLALGGTNEKLFF
NA	TRBV10-1	TRBJ2-5	NA	16	TGCGCCAGCAGTGAGTCGCCTAGCCTACGGCAAGAGACCCAGTACTTC	CASSESPSLRQETQYF
TRBD1	TRBV18	TRBJ1-6	NA	15	TGTGCCAGCTCCCTGGTGGGACAGGATAATTCACCCCTCCACTTT	CASSLVGQDNSPLHF
NA	TRBV30	TRBJ1-1	NA	13	TGTGCCTGGAGTGTATCCCCGGACACTGAAGCTTTCTTT	CAWSVSPDTEAFF
TRBD1	TRBV6-5	TRBJ2-7	NA	16	TGTGCCAGCAGTTACACCGGACAGGGCCAAGCCTACGAGCAGTACTTC	CASSYTGQGQAYEQYF
TRBD2	TRBV19	TRBJ2-3	NA	14	TGTGCCAGTAGTGGGACTAGCGGCCGCCATACGCAGTATTTT	CASSGTSGRHTQYF
NA	TRBV19	TRBJ2-1	NA	14	TGTGCCAGTAGTATAAATGGGAGAGGAGGTGAGCAGTTCTTC	CASSINGRGGEQFF
NA	TRBV11-2	TRBJ1-1	NA	17	TGTGCCAGCAGTCCCCGGCAGGGGCCTATCATGAACACTGAAGCTTTCTTT	CASSPRQGPIMNTEAFF
NA	TRBV6-5	TRBJ1-1	NA	14	TGTGCCAGCAGACTGGGGACAACAAACACTGAAGCTTTCTTT	CASRLGTTNTEAFF
TRBD2	TRBV5-1	TRBJ2-5	NA	17	TGCGCCAGCAGCTCCGGGACTAGCGGCCTATACCAAGAGACCCAGTACTTC	CASSSGTSGLYQETQYF
TRBD1	TRBV28	TRBJ1-5	NA	17	TGTGCCAGCAGTTTATATGGGACAGGGTATAGCAATCAGCCCCAGCATTTT	CASSLYGTGYSNQPQHF
TRBD1	TRBV5-1	TRBJ1-6	NA	15	TGCGCCAGCAGCTCGGGACAGTTATATAATTCACCCCTCCACTTT	CASSSGQLYNSPLHF
NA	TRBV7-6	TRBJ2-1	NA	13	TGTGCCAGCAGCTTTGTGGGGGCAGGGAATCAGTTCTTC	CASSFVGAGNQFF
TRBD1	TRBV7-2	TRBJ2-7	NA	14	TGTGCCAGCAGCTTTGGGACAGACATCTACGAGCAGTACTTC	CASSFGTDIYEQYF
NA	TRBV27	TRBJ2-7	NA	16	TGTGCCAGCAGTTTAAAGGCCTTCGGGGGAACCTACGAGCAGTACTTC	CASSLKAFGGTYEQYF
NA	TRBV5-4	TRBJ2-7	NA	11	TGTGCCAGCAGCATAACAGGCGAGCAGTACTTC	CASSITGEQYF
NA	TRBV19	TRBJ1-2	NA	16	TGTGCCAGTAGTATGGGGCATGTTGGCTCGTACTATGGCTACACCTTC	CASSMGHVGSYYGYTF
TRBD2	TRBV29-1	TRBJ2-3	NA	16	TGCAGCGTTAGGAGGGGTTCTAGCGGTCCCACAGATACGCAGTATTTT	CSVRRGSSGPTDTQYF
TRBD1	TRBV3-1/TRBV3-2	TRBJ1-2	NA	16	TGTGCCAGCAGCCAAGGCCCCGAGACAGGGATTAGTGGCTACACCTTC	CASSQGPETGISGYTF
TRBD1	TRBV25-1	TRBJ2-5	NA	14	TGTGCCAGCAACCCGGACAGGGGGCAAGAGACCCAGTACTTC	CASNPDRGQETQYF
NA	TRBV19	TRBJ2-5	NA	14	TGTGCCAGTACCCGTAGCGGGGACAGAGAGACCCAGTACTTC	CASTRSGDRETQYF
NA	TRBV4-1	TRBJ2-1	NA	14	TGCGCCAGCAGCCAAGGTAGCGGTTACAATGAGCAGTTCTTC	CASSQGSGYNEQFF
NA	TRBV29-1	TRBJ1-2	NA	14	TGCAGCGTTGAAGGGATAGGGGGGGTGTATGGCTACACCTTC	CSVEGIGGVYGYTF
NA	TRBV21-1	TRBJ2-2	NA	15	TGTGCCAGCAGCTTCCGGGACAGGGGAGTCGGGGAGCTGTTTTTT	CASSFRDRGVGELFF
NA	TRBV13	TRBJ1-2	NA	11	TGTGCCAGCAGTCGGGGAAATGGCTACACCTTC	CASSRGNGYTF